Following are 9 T cell receptor beta chains from one sample sequenced in a study of blood T cell repertoires in COVID-19. Sequencing used immunoSEQ multiplex PCR; TCRdb keeps in-frame clones, though not all of them. The sample holds 68,000 or so clones; around 83% are singletons and the top ten take around 4%. The sample was peripheral blood. Receptors were obtained from a man aged 50 or older with acute or convalescent COVID-19.

This chain joins TRBV11-3 and TRBJ2-1; TRBD2 is a possible D gene (6 bases). The CDR3 covers 13 residues. The germline CDR1 and CDR2 sequences are SGHNT and YENEEA. Trimming removed 3 bases at V and 4 bases at J, with 7 bases between. The CDR3 region is CASSLTRYNEQFF. Written as DNA, the CDR3 is TGTGCCAGCAGCTTGACTAGGTACAATGAGCAGTTCTTC.

V is TRBV6-5 and J is TRBJ2-3, with a possible D match to TRBD1 (6 bases). The CDR3 runs 15 residues. Trimming removed 6 bases at V and 4 bases at J, with 17 bases between. CDR1 is MNHEY and CDR2 is SVGAGI in the germline V gene. The CDR3 here is CASRRRGNGADTQYF. The CDR3 nucleotides are TGTGCCAGCAGACGTAGGGGGAATGGCGCAGATACGCAGTATTTT.

The table lists this clone with a count of one. This sample includes further DNA sequences coding for the same CDR3. The rearrangement joins TRBV11-2 to TRBJ2-1; D may be TRBD2 (5 bases). Trimming removed 5 bases from V and 10 bases from J, with 12 bases in between. The CDR3 loop spans 12 amino acids. CDR1 SGHAT and CDR2 FQNNGV come from the germline V gene. The CDR3 nucleotides are TGTGCCAGCAGCCTCCGCGGCGGGGAGCAGTTCTTC. Translating gives CASSLRGGEQFF.

The rearrangement joins TRBV11-2 to TRBJ2-7; D may be TRBD1 (5 bases). This CDR3 region has 14 residues. V lost 3 bases to trimming and J lost 0 bases, with 9 bases between them. The germline V gene has CDR1 SGHAT and CDR2 FQNNGV. The CDR3 region is CASSLGLSSYEQYF. The CDR3 DNA sequence: TGTGCCAGCAGCTTGGGGCTAAGCTCCTACGAGCAGTACTTC.

The rearrangement joins TRBV19 to TRBJ2-1; D may be TRBD1 (5 bases). Germline values: CDR1 LNHDA, CDR2 SQIVND (reference sequence). V lost 3 bases to trimming and J lost 2 bases, with 17 bases between them. The CDR3 is 17 residues long. CDR3 nucleotide sequence: TGTGCCAGTAGTATCTCTCCAACAGGCCTCCCCTACAATGAGCAGTTCTTC. This encodes CASSISPTGLPYNEQFF.

This clone was observed a single time. The chain combines TRBV27 with TRBJ1-1; TRBD1 matches at 7 bases. CDR1 MNHEY and CDR2 SMNVEV come from the germline V gene (reference sequence). V was pared by 8 bases and J by 3 bases, with 6 bases of the junction left unmatched. The CDR3 has 13 residues. The CDR3 DNA follows: TGTGCCAGCTGGACAGGAGGATACACTGAAGCTTTCTTT. Its protein product is CASWTGGYTEAFF.

This clone has only a few counts. The V call is TRBV11-1, the J call TRBJ1-1, with D hard to call. Germline assignment: CDR1 SGHAT and CDR2 FQDESV (reference sequence). Trimming cost V 6 bases and J 2 bases, with 7 bases left between them. This CDR3 is built from 12 residues. CDR3 bases: TGTGCCAGCAGTTCGCGTAACACTGAAGCTTTCTTT. Its translation is CASSSRNTEAFF. The full variable domain, rest sourced from reference TRBV11-1 and TRBJ1-1, is EAEVAQSPRYKITEKSQAVAFWCDPISGHATLYWYRQILGQGPELLVQFQDESVVDDSQLPKDRFSAERLKGVDSTLKIQPAELGDSAMYLCASSSRNTEAFFGQGTRLTVV.

This chain connects TRBV3-1 (or the pseudogene TRBV3-2) to TRBJ2-6; the D gene is possibly TRBD2 (7 bases). V lost 3 bases and J lost 4, with 13 bases in between. From germline, CDR1 is LGHDT and CDR2 YNNKEL (reference sequence). The CDR3 loop spans 16 amino acids. CDR3 DNA: TGTGCCAGCAGCCATCGGGGGGCGTCCGGGGCCAACGTCCTGACTTTC. It codes for CASSHRGASGANVLTF.

This clone appeared a few times. The chain carries TRBV2 and TRBJ2-1; D not certain. The ends were cut back, 8 bases at V and 4 bases at J, with 3 bases in the middle. The CDR3 is 10 residues long. CDR1 and CDR2 from the germline V gene are SNHLY and FYNNEI. The CDR3 DNA is TGTGCCAGCCCTTACAATGAGCAGTTCTTC. Translating gives CASPYNEQFF.